Ten or more counts support the clone carrying this TCR beta chain. With TRAV- and TRBV-specific primers, first-strand cDNA was made, covering the alpha and beta chains. For amplifying TCRs, the PCR ran for about 20 cycles with Phusion, which was used together with a constant-region primer and the adapter on the V primers. TCRdb processed the reads anew with MiXCR; each CDR3 protein has one entry. This sample yields 85,000 to 100,000 distinct CDR3 sequences, of which 9.4% are seen a single time; about 1% belongs to the top ten. This specimen belongs to a study of low-dose radiotherapy and immunotherapy resistance in tumors. Study information: A total of 6.5 Gy was given to Cohort 1 as 0.5 Gy per fraction every 2 weeks.

Indicated time point: before trial treatment. This receptor was taken from a male donor with prostate cancer. The source material was PBMCs, sampled before treatment.

CDR3 sequence reads: CASSSATEINYGYTF. The CDR3, as DNA: TGCGCCAGCAGCTCTGCGACAGAAATAAACTATGGCTACACCTTC. The chain links TRBV5-1 to TRBJ1-2; D perhaps matches TRBD1 (5 bases). Trimming pared 3 bases from V and 2 bases from J, leaving 14 bases between. The germline V gene has CDR1 SGHRS and CDR2 YFSETQ. The length of the CDR3 is 15 residues.